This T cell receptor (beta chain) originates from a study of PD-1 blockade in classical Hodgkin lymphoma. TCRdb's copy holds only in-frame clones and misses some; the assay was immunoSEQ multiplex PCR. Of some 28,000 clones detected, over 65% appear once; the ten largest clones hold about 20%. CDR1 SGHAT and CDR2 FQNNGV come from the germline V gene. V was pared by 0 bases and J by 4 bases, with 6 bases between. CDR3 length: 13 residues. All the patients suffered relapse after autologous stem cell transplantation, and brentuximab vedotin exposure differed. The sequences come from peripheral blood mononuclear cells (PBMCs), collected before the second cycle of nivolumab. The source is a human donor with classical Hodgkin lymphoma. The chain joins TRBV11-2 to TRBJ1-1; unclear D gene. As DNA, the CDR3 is TGTGCCAGCAGCTTAGATACTGGCACTGAAGCTTTCTTT. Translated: CASSLDTGTEAFF.